A selection of T cell receptor beta chains follows, all from one sample in a study of post-analysis software for immune sequencing data. TCRdb used MiXCR to reprocess the PCR reads, holding one entry per CDR3 protein. The data show roughly 870,000 distinct CDR3 sequences, with roughly 50% seen just once and approximately 4.4% held by the top ten. Input material: blood. All receptors derive from a girl under 18 with multiple sclerosis. Both conserved end residues are part of each CDR3. A D gene is named only where the DNA matches it firmly. Clone size is given for some rows only: seen once, a few or many times, or a class if the clone is expanded.

D gene,J gene,clone size,V gene,CDR3 DNA,CDR3 protein
.,TRBJ1-1,.,TRBV29-1,TGCAGCGTTGAACAAGCAGCCAACACTGAAGCTTTCTTT,CSVEQAANTEAFF
TRBD2,TRBJ2-3,.,TRBV20-1,TGCAGTGCCGGTGGGCGGGAGTTCACAGATACGCAGTATTTT,CSAGGREFTDTQYF
.,TRBJ2-3,few,TRBV7-7,TGTGCCAGCAGCTCTGGGTTTCTCCCCACAGATACGCAGTATTTT,CASSSGFLPTDTQYF
TRBD2,TRBJ2-7,.,TRBV12-3/TRBV12-4,TGTGCCAGCAGTCCTAAGCGGGGGACCTACGAGCAGTACTTC,CASSPKRGTYEQYF
TRBD1,TRBJ2-7,.,TRBV11-2,TGTGCCAGCAGCCTACAACCGCAGGAAGACAGGGGCGAGCAGTACTTC,CASSLQPQEDRGEQYF
TRBD1,TRBJ2-7,.,TRBV12-3/TRBV12-4,TGTGCCAGCAGCAGACAGGGTGGGGGCTCCTACGAGCAGTACTTC,CASSRQGGGSYEQYF
TRBD2,TRBJ2-3,.,TRBV10-3,TGTGCCATCAGGCCTAGCGGGGGGACAACAGATACGCAGTATTTT,CAIRPSGGTTDTQYF
TRBD2,TRBJ2-3,few,TRBV4-1,TGCGCCAGCAGCCAAGATATGACTAGCGGGAGGGCTCGCACAGATACGCAGTATTTT,CASSQDMTSGRARTDTQYF
.,TRBJ2-7,.,TRBV7-9,TGTGCCAGCAGCTTGACGTCGGGAGCCTATTACGAGCAGTACTTC,CASSLTSGAYYEQYF
TRBD1,TRBJ1-2,.,TRBV6-5,TGTGCCAGCAGTTACTCCACAGGGGGCGATGGCTACACCTTC,CASSYSTGGDGYTF
TRBD2,TRBJ2-1,.,TRBV27,TGTGCCACCACTAGCGGGGACGACAATGAGCAGTTCTTC,CATTSGDDNEQFF
.,TRBJ2-5,.,TRBV20-1,TGCAGTGCTACCCACCTGCCGGGGGATCTCGGGAATGTCCAAGAGACCCAGTACTTC,CSATHLPGDLGNVQETQYF
.,TRBJ2-5,few,TRBV6-1,TGTGCCAGCAGTGCTTCAGGCCCAGTGCATCCACCATTGTACCAAGAGACCCAGTACTTC,CASSASGPVHPPLYQETQYF
.,TRBJ2-5,.,TRBV6-2/TRBV6-3,TGTGCCAGCAGTTTTTTCAGCGGAACGTACCAAGAGACCCAGTACTTC,CASSFFSGTYQETQYF
TRBD1,TRBJ2-5,.,TRBV10-1,TGCGCCAGCAGTGAGTCAACAGGACAGGACCAAGAGACCCAGTACTTC,CASSESTGQDQETQYF
.,TRBJ1-2,.,TRBV6-5,TGTGCCAGCACCAGGGATTCCACACCTAATGGCTACACCTTC,CASTRDSTPNGYTF
TRBD2,TRBJ2-3,.,TRBV4-1,TGCGCCAGCAGCCAAGTCGGGGTCGGGGGGGGCACAGATACGCAGTATTTT,CASSQVGVGGGTDTQYF
.,TRBJ2-2,.,TRBV3-1,TGTGCCAGCTATGACAGCCGGAACACCGGGGAGCTGTTTTTT,CASYDSRNTGELFF
.,TRBJ2-5,few,TRBV10-3,TGTGCCATCAGTGAGTCTAGGCACAGGCAAGAGACCCAGTACTTC,CAISESRHRQETQYF
.,TRBJ1-1,.,TRBV29-1,TGCAGCGTTTCCCTAGGGGGCACTGAAGCTTTCTTT,CSVSLGGTEAFF
.,TRBJ2-1,few,TRBV29-1,TGCAGCGCCAAGGTGGCCCTATGGAATGAGCAGTTCTTC,CSAKVALWNEQFF
TRBD1,TRBJ2-7,once,TRBV5-1,TGCGCCAGCAGCTTGGTGGGGACAGGGTTGGGCGAGCAGTACTTC,CASSLVGTGLGEQYF
.,TRBJ1-6,.,TRBV6-5,TGTGCCAGCAGTCAGCCCGGGACGTTAGAACTCCACTTT,CASSQPGTLELHF
TRBD2,TRBJ2-5,.,TRBV20-1,TGCAGTGCTAATTTTGGCGGGAGGATTTTAGAGACCCAGTACTTC,CSANFGGRILETQYF
.,TRBJ1-3,.,TRBV6-6,TGTGCCAGCAGTCCCTTGGGAAACACCATATATTTT,CASSPLGNTIYF
.,TRBJ2-5,once,TRBV18,TGTGCCAGCTCACCCGAGGGCGCGAAGACCCAGTACTTC,CASSPEGAKTQYF
TRBD2,TRBJ2-3,.,TRBV5-4,TGTGCCAGCAGCCGCTTGACTAGCGGGGTCGAAGATACGCAGTATTTT,CASSRLTSGVEDTQYF
.,TRBJ2-7,.,TRBV11-2,TGTGCCAGCAGCTTAGGATGGGCTTCCCACGAGCAGTACTTC,CASSLGWASHEQYF
.,TRBJ2-6,.,TRBV6-4,TGTGCCAGCAGTGACTCTGGCAACTCTGGGACCAACGTCCTGACTTTC,CASSDSGNSGTNVLTF
.,TRBJ1-2,.,TRBV7-9,TGTGCCAGCAGCCCCGGAGGGATGGATGGCTACACCTTC,CASSPGGMDGYTF
TRBD2,TRBJ2-3,few,TRBV24-1,TGTGCCACCAGGGGAACTAGCGGGGGGTTCTCTAGCACAGATACGCAGTATTTT,CATRGTSGGFSSTDTQYF
.,TRBJ2-3,few,TRBV5-1,TGCGCCAGCAGCTTGTCGAGGGGGGACCGCCGACCAGATACGCAGTATTTT,CASSLSRGDRRPDTQYF
.,TRBJ2-7,once,TRBV2,TGTGCCAGCAGTGAAGCCGGGCTCCCCTACGAGCAGTACTTC,CASSEAGLPYEQYF
TRBD1,TRBJ1-1,few,TRBV29-1,TGCAGCGTACTGGGACAGACCATGAACACTGAAGCTTTCTTT,CSVLGQTMNTEAFF
TRBD2,TRBJ2-1,.,TRBV20-1,TGCAGTGCCAGGGGGGCTAGCGGGAGGGCGGTGTACAATGAGCAGTTCTTC,CSARGASGRAVYNEQFF
TRBD2,TRBJ2-7,.,TRBV7-2,TGTGCCAGCAGCCGGAGAGCGGGGGAGCCCTCCTACGAGCAGTACTTC,CASSRRAGEPSYEQYF
TRBD2,TRBJ2-7,.,TRBV20-1,TGCAGTGCTAGAGATGGGGGGAGGGCCAATAGATACGAGCAGTACTTC,CSARDGGRANRYEQYF